The source of this TCR beta chain is a study of PD-1 blockade in classical Hodgkin lymphoma. Points from the study as a whole: Patients who responded completely had about the same baseline diversity as newly diagnosed patients. Reported baseline diversity: healthy donors highest, relapsed/refractory patients lowest.

Profiling relied on immunoSEQ multiplex PCR, and the TCRdb table lists in-frame clones only, not all of them. Here the sample spans 60,000 or so clones, roughly 90% being singletons. Each patient's relapse followed autologous stem cell transplantation, and brentuximab vedotin exposure varied. The V end was cut by 1 base, the J end by 14 bases, with 14 bases between. This CDR3 region has 12 residues. Germline loops: CDR1 SGDLS, CDR2 YYNGEE. As regards this clone: The antigen is not known.

This sequence joins TRBV9 and TRBJ2-3; the D is unclear. Sequences were derived from peripheral blood mononuclear cells (PBMCs), sampled at baseline. The sequence came from a human donor with classical Hodgkin lymphoma. CDR3 residues: CASSVLGNPLYF. CDR3 coding DNA: TGTGCCAGCAGCGTACTAGGAAACCCCCTGTATTTT.